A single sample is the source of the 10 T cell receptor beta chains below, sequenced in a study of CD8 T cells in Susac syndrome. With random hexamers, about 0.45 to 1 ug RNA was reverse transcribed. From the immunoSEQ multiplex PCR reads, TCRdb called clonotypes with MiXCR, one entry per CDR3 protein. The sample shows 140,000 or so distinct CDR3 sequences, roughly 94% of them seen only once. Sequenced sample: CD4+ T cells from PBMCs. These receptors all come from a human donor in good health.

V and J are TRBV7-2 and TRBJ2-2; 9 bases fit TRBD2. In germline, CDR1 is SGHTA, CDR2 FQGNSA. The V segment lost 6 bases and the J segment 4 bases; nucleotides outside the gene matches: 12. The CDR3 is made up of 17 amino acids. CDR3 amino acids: CASSEMRTSALTGELFF. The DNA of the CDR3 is TGTGCCAGCAGTGAAATGAGGACTAGCGCGCTCACCGGGGAGCTGTTTTTT.

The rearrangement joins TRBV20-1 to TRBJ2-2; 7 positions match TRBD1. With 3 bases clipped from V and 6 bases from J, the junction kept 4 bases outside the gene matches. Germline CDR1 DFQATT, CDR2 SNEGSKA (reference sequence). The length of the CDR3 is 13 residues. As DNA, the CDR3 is TGCAGTGCTAGTGGAACAGGGGCCGGGGAGCTGTTTTTT. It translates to CSASGTGAGELFF.

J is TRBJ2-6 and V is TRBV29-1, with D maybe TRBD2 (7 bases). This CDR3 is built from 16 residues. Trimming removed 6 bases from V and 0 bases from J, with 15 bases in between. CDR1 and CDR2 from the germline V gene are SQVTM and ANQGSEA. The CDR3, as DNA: TGCAGCGTCGATAAAGGGGGGGGCTCTGGGGCCAACGTCCTGACTTTC. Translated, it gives CSVDKGGGSGANVLTF.

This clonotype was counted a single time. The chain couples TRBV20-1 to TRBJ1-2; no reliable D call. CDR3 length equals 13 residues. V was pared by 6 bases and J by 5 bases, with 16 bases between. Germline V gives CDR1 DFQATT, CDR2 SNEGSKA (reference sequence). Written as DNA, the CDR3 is TGCAGTGCAAGCAGCGGCCCCCAGTATGGCTACACCTTC. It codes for CSASSGPQYGYTF.

CDR3: CASSDPGLPRNEQYF. CDR3 nucleotide sequence: TGTGCCAGCAGTGATCCGGGACTTCCGAGGAACGAGCAGTACTTC. The chain combines TRBV6-1 with TRBJ2-7; TRBD2 might be the D (6 bases). Trimming shortened V by 3 bases and J by 5 bases, and 17 bases separated the two germline ends. This CDR3 has 15 residues. CDR1 and CDR2 from the germline V gene are MNHNS and SASEGT.

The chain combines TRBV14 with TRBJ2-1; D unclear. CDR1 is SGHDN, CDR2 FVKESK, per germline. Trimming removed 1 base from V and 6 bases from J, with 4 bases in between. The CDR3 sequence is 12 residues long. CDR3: CASSQARNEQFF. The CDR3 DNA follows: TGTGCCAGCAGCCAAGCGCGCAATGAGCAGTTCTTC.

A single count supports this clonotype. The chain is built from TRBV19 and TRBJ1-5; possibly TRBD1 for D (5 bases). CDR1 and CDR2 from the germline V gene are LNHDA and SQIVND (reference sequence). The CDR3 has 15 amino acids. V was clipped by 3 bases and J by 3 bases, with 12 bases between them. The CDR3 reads CASSIGAGYNQPQHF. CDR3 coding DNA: TGTGCCAGTAGTATCGGGGCAGGGTACAATCAGCCCCAGCATTTT.

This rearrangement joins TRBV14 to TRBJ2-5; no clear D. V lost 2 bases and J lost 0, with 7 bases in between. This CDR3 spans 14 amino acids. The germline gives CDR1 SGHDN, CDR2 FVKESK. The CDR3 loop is CASSQQPYQETQYF. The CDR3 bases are TGTGCCAGCAGCCAACAACCGTACCAAGAGACCCAGTACTTC. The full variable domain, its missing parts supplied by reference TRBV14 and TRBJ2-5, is EAGVTQFPSHSVIEKGQTVTLRCDPISGHDNLYWYRRVMGKEIKFLLHFVKESKQDESGMPNNRFLAERTGGTYSTLKVQPAELEDSGVYFCASSQQPYQETQYFGPGTRLLVL.

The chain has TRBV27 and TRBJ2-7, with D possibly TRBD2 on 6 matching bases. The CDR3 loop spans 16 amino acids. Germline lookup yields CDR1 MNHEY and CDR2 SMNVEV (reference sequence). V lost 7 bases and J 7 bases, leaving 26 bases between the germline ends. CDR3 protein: CASTFGGGTRRGEQYF. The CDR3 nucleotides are TGTGCCAGCACGTTCGGTGGCGGGACTCGGAGGGGAGAGCAGTACTTC.

The CDR3 DNA reads as TGCAGTGCTAGTAAAGGCCTCTACGAGCAGTACTTC. Residues: CSASKGLYEQYF. The chain links TRBV20-1 to TRBJ2-7; D not resolved. The CDR3 is made up of 12 amino acids. Per the germline V gene, CDR1 is DFQATT and CDR2 is SNEGSKA (reference sequence). Trimming pared 3 bases from V and 3 bases from J, leaving 9 bases between.